The sequence of this T cell receptor beta chain was determined in a study of blood T cell repertoires in COVID-19. The ends were cut back, 2 bases at V and 0 bases at J, with 9 bases in the middle. The CDR3 consists of 15 residues. Germline V gene lookup returns CDR1 SGDLS and CDR2 YYNGEE. TCRdb's table, derived via immunoSEQ multiplex PCR, lists solely in-frame clones and lacks some. There are roughly 37,000 clones in the sample; approximately 80% occur only once, and 2% lies in the top ten. The chain couples TRBV9 to TRBJ1-3; D gene unclear. The sample was peripheral blood. This receptor was taken from a man in his fifties or sixties with active COVID-19. CDR3 in DNA: TGTGCCAGCAGCGTCGGGGAGAGCTCTGGAAACACCATATATTTT. Translation gives CASSVGESSGNTIYF. Complete variable domain (other parts from reference TRBV9 and TRBJ1-3): DSGVTQTPKHLITATGQRVTLRCSPRSGDLSVYWYQQSLDQGLQFLIQYYNGEERAKGNILERFSAQQFPDLHSELNLSSLELGDSALYFCASSVGESSGNTIYFGEGSWLTVV.